This is a list of T cell receptor beta chains from one sample in a study of T cells after yellow fever vaccination. TCRdb re-called the 5' RACE reads through MiXCR, storing one row per CDR3 protein. The table records under 350,000 distinct CDR3 sequences, over 4% of them present only once. Sequenced material: PBMCs, taken 5 days after the yellow fever booster vaccination. These receptors were obtained from a man aged 18 to 30 who received the YFV17D yellow fever vaccine. Both conserved end residues are part of each CDR3. The D gene is left open where the match is weak. Clone size is shown for a subset of rows, as once, few, many or a class of expanded clone.

TRBJ1-4	many	TRBD1	TRBV25-1	CASSGDREVEKLFF	TGTGCCAGCAGTGGGGACAGGGAGGTTGAAAAACTGTTTTTT
TRBJ2-1	few	TRBD2	TRBV12-3/TRBV12-4	CASSFTSGGRDEQFF	TGTGCCAGCAGTTTCACTAGCGGGGGGCGGGATGAGCAGTTCTTC
TRBJ2-7	NA	NA	TRBV20-1	CSARRMGVAYEQYF	TGCAGTGCTAGACGGATGGGGGTGGCCTACGAGCAGTACTTC
TRBJ1-5	few	NA	TRBV12-3/TRBV12-4	CASSPQGNNQPQHF	TGTGCCAGCAGCCCCCAGGGAAATAATCAGCCCCAGCATTTT
TRBJ2-2	many	TRBD1	TRBV5-5	CASSFQGANTGELFF	TGTGCCAGCAGCTTCCAGGGGGCGAACACCGGGGAGCTGTTTTTT
TRBJ2-3	many	TRBD2	TRBV20-1	CSARELAGGYTQYF	TGCAGTGCTAGAGAACTAGCGGGGGGGTATACGCAGTATTTT
TRBJ2-1	many	TRBD2	TRBV5-1	CASSLASGGHYNEQFF	TGCGCCAGCAGCTTGGCTAGCGGGGGCCACTACAATGAGCAGTTCTTC
TRBJ2-7	many	NA	TRBV4-3	CASSHQRAFFEQYF	TGCGCCAGCAGCCACCAAAGGGCGTTCTTCGAGCAGTACTTC
TRBJ1-2	many	NA	TRBV7-8	CASSLGLGLNYGYTF	TGTGCCAGCAGCTTAGGTCTGGGGCTTAACTATGGCTACACCTTC
TRBJ1-3	few	NA	TRBV18	CASSPLGGAVSGNTIYF	TGTGCCAGCTCGCCCCTGGGCGGGGCCGTCTCTGGAAACACCATATATTTT
TRBJ1-2	NA	TRBD1	TRBV5-1	CASSSEGQAFGYTF	TGCGCCAGCAGCTCTGAGGGACAGGCATTTGGCTACACCTTC
TRBJ2-4	few	NA	TRBV20-1	CSASLVLAKNIQYF	TGCAGTGCTAGTCTGGTACTAGCCAAAAACATTCAGTACTTC
TRBJ2-3	NA	NA	TRBV19	CASSIRGADTQYF	TGTGCCAGTAGTATCCGTGGCGCAGATACGCAGTATTTT
TRBJ2-3	few	NA	TRBV4-2	CASSQDRGAGTDTQYF	TGTGCCAGCAGCCAAGATCGGGGGGCGGGTACAGATACGCAGTATTTT
TRBJ1-3	few	NA	TRBV18	CASSPSAGNTIYF	TGTGCCAGCTCACCATCGGCGGGGAACACCATATATTTT
TRBJ2-5	few	NA	TRBV20-1	CSASGRRSQETQYF	TGCAGTGCTAGCGGGCGGAGATCCCAAGAGACCCAGTACTTC
TRBJ1-2	NA	NA	TRBV6-2/TRBV6-3	CASGTPVDGYTF	TGTGCCAGTGGGACCCCCGTGGATGGCTACACCTTC
TRBJ2-2	few	NA	TRBV28	CASSFYEELFF	TGTGCCAGCAGTTTTTATGAGGAGCTGTTTTTT
TRBJ1-2	few	TRBD1	TRBV29-1	CSVEDLTGESYGYTF	TGCAGCGTTGAAGATCTGACAGGGGAGAGCTATGGCTACACCTTC
TRBJ1-6	NA	NA	TRBV4-1	CASSQRSIRNSPLHF	TGCGCCAGCAGCCAACGGAGCATTCGGAATTCACCCCTCCACTTT
TRBJ2-5	few	NA	TRBV3-1	CASSQDSSMSETQYF	TGTGCCAGCAGCCAAGATTCTAGCATGTCGGAGACCCAGTACTTC
TRBJ2-1	many	NA	TRBV14	CASSQYVGGEAGRNEQFF	TGTGCCAGCAGCCAATATGTAGGTGGGGAGGCCGGGCGGAATGAGCAGTTCTTC
TRBJ2-1	NA	TRBD1	TRBV6-2/TRBV6-3	CASSSGQGGFVEQFF	TGTGCCAGCAGCTCGGGACAGGGTGGGTTCGTTGAGCAGTTCTTC
TRBJ2-7	many	NA	TRBV7-2	CASSPGARSAVFGEQYF	TGTGCCAGCAGCCCAGGGGCACGTTCGGCGGTTTTCGGCGAGCAGTACTTC
TRBJ1-4	few	TRBD1	TRBV7-2	CASSRDRYNEKLFF	TGTGCCAGCAGCCGGGACAGGTATAATGAAAAACTGTTTTTT
TRBJ1-3	few	NA	TRBV29-1	CSVRAGVRNTIYF	TGCAGCGTTAGGGCAGGAGTAAGAAACACCATATATTTT
TRBJ1-5	few	TRBD1	TRBV4-3	CASSQYRGDQPQHF	TGCGCCAGCAGCCAATACAGGGGCGATCAGCCCCAGCATTTT
TRBJ1-1	few	NA	TRBV21-1	CASSKSRGKDTEAFF	TGTGCCAGCAGCAAATCAAGGGGGAAGGACACTGAAGCTTTCTTT
TRBJ2-3	many	TRBD2	TRBV7-8	CASSLVRAGGPPDTQYF	TGTGCCAGCAGCTTAGTCCGAGCGGGGGGGCCGCCAGATACGCAGTATTTT
TRBJ2-7	many	NA	TRBV10-2	CASSDWGRYEQYF	TGCGCCAGCAGTGATTGGGGGCGATACGAGCAGTACTTC
TRBJ2-7	NA	NA	TRBV4-1	CASGGVQVREQYF	TGCGCCAGCGGCGGGGTTCAAGTTAGAGAGCAGTACTTC
TRBJ2-1	NA	NA	TRBV7-9	CATDRSASYNEQFF	TGTGCCACCGACCGAAGCGCCTCCTACAATGAGCAGTTCTTC
TRBJ1-4	many	TRBD1	TRBV3-1	CASSLTGYYEKLFF	TGTGCCAGCAGCTTGACAGGGTACTACGAAAAACTGTTTTTT
TRBJ1-4	NA	NA	TRBV2	CASKRSINEKLFF	TGTGCCAGCAAACGCTCGATTAATGAAAAACTGTTTTTT
TRBJ1-4	NA	TRBD1	TRBV3-1	CASSQAGGVTVEKLFF	TGTGCCAGCAGCCAAGCAGGGGGCGTGACGGTTGAAAAACTGTTTTTT
TRBJ2-5	NA	NA	TRBV12-3/TRBV12-4	CASSPGLSKVETQYF	TGTGCCAGCAGTCCGGGTCTGTCCAAGGTAGAGACCCAGTACTTC
TRBJ1-6	many	NA	TRBV7-9	CASRPRSSYNSPLHF	TGTGCCAGCCGACCCAGGAGCTCCTATAATTCACCCCTCCACTTT
TRBJ2-3	many	NA	TRBV12-3/TRBV12-4	CASSLRGVLADTQYF	TGTGCCAGCAGTTTAAGGGGGGTCTTGGCAGATACGCAGTATTTT
TRBJ2-3	few	TRBD2	TRBV4-3	CASSQAAASGGLTDTQYF	TGCGCCAGCAGCCAAGCTGCAGCTAGCGGGGGGCTCACAGATACGCAGTATTTT
TRBJ1-1	few	NA	TRBV2	CASSEAGSEAFF	TGTGCCAGCAGTGAAGCGGGGTCTGAAGCTTTCTTT
TRBJ2-3	many	TRBD2	TRBV7-2	CASRGGGSTDTQYF	TGTGCCAGCAGAGGCGGGGGAAGCACAGATACGCAGTATTTT
TRBJ2-3	many	TRBD2	TRBV5-1	CASSFSGGASDTQYF	TGCGCCAGCAGCTTTAGCGGGGGGGCTTCAGATACGCAGTATTTT
TRBJ2-1	NA	TRBD2	TRBV7-6	CASSPWTGGSNEQFF	TGTGCCAGCAGCCCCTGGACGGGGGGGAGCAATGAGCAGTTCTTC
TRBJ2-5	many	TRBD2	TRBV15	CATSDLGAGGRETQYF	TGTGCCACCAGCGACCTTGGAGCGGGGGGACGGGAGACCCAGTACTTC
TRBJ2-3	many	NA	TRBV7-9	CASSPRGPDTQYF	TGTGCCAGCAGCCCCCGCGGCCCCGATACGCAGTATTTT
TRBJ2-3	few	NA	TRBV4-1	CASSPGGTARGDTQYF	TGCGCCAGCAGCCCCGGTGGGACGGCGAGGGGGGATACGCAGTATTTT
TRBJ2-6	few	NA	TRBV7-3	CASSLWGRGANVLTF	TGTGCCAGCAGCTTATGGGGGCGTGGGGCCAACGTCCTGACTTTC